The next 2 T cell receptor beta chains were all read from a single sample in a study of cytomegalovirus exposure and HLA in healthy donors. PCR primers comprised 60 Vbeta and 13 Jbeta primers. TCRdb's copy holds only in-frame clones and misses some; the assay was immunoSEQ multiplex PCR. The table has about 84,000 clones, just under 80% seen once; the top ten hold approximately 2.7%. Material: PBMCs. The receptor source for this set is a male donor in good health and CMV-seropositive.

A few counts support this clone. The chain has TRBV6-5 and TRBJ1-5, with TRBD1 matching 7 bases. Trimming at V came to 10 bases and at J to 4 bases, leaving 10 bases not matched to a gene. There are 14 residues in the CDR3. From germline, CDR1 is MNHEY and CDR2 SVGAGI. CDR3 amino acids: CATGRDRKNQPQHF. DNA for the CDR3: TGTGCCACCGGCCGGGACAGAAAAAATCAGCCCCAGCATTTT.

The chain has TRBV29-1 and TRBJ2-6; the D is unclear. This CDR3 is 15 amino acids long. V gave up 0 bases and J gave up 1 base, with 7 bases separating them. Germline loops: CDR1 SQVTM, CDR2 ANQGSEA. Here the CDR3 DNA reads TGCAGCGTTGAAGATGGCGGATCTGGGGCCAACGTCCTGACTTTC. Protein: CSVEDGGSGANVLTF.